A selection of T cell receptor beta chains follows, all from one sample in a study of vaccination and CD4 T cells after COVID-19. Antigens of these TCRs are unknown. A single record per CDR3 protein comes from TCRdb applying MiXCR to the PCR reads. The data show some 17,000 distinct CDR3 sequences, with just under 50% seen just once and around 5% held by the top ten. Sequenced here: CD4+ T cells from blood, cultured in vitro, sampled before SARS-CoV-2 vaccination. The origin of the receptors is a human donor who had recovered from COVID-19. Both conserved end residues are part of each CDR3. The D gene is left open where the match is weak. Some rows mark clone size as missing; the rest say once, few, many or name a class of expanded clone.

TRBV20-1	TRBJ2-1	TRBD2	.	CSARTSGRTYNEQFF	TGCAGTGCGCGAACTAGCGGGAGGACCTACAATGAGCAGTTCTTC
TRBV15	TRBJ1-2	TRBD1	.	CATSGPQGADYGYTF	TGTGCCACCAGCGGACCCCAGGGGGCAGACTATGGCTACACCTTC
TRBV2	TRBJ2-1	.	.	CASSEAFDNEQFF	TGTGCCAGCAGTGAAGCTTTCGACAATGAGCAGTTCTTC
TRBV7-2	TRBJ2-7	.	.	CASTPGADGYEQYF	TGTGCCAGCACCCCCGGGGCCGACGGCTACGAGCAGTACTTC
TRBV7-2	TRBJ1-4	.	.	CASSRSNEKLFF	TGTGCCAGCAGCCGCTCCAATGAAAAACTGTTTTTT
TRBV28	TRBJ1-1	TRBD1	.	CASSLLVRGQGLFDGTEAFF	TGTGCCAGCAGTTTATTGGTTCGGGGACAGGGCCTTTTTGACGGGACTGAAGCTTTCTTT
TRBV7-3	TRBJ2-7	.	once	CASSRYLGPYEQYF	TGTGCCAGCAGCCGATATTTGGGACCCTACGAGCAGTACTTC
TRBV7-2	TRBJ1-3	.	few	CASSLVAGDTIYF	TGTGCCAGCAGCTTAGTCGCAGGGGACACCATATATTTT
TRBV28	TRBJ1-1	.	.	CASRDPGYPGGTEAFF	TGTGCCAGCAGGGACCCCGGGTATCCCGGCGGCACTGAAGCTTTCTTT
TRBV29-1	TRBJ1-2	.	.	CSVDLGKDYGYTF	TGCAGCGTTGACCTTGGAAAAGACTATGGCTACACCTTC
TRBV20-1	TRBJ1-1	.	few	CSARVPGDTEAFF	TGCAGTGCTAGAGTCCCTGGGGACACTGAAGCTTTCTTT
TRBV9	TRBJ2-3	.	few	CASSPGARGDTQYF	TGTGCCAGCAGCCCGGGGGCGCGGGGAGATACGCAGTATTTT
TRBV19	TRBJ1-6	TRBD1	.	CASSLGTDNSPLHF	TGTGCCAGTAGCTTGGGGACAGATAATTCACCCCTCCACTTT
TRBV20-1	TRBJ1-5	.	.	CSAREVRASNQPQHF	TGCAGTGCTAGAGAGGTTCGCGCTAGCAATCAGCCCCAGCATTTT
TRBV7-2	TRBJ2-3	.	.	CASSLPHSTDTQYF	TGTGCCAGCAGTTTGCCCCACTCGACAGATACGCAGTATTTT
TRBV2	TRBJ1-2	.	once	CASVYSRDYGYTF	TGTGCCAGCGTTTATTCCCGCGACTATGGCTACACCTTC
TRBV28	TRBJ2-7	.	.	CASRQAEYSYEQYF	TGTGCCAGCAGACAGGCTGAGTACTCCTACGAGCAGTACTTC
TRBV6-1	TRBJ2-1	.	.	CASSEMAGEQFF	TGTGCCAGCAGTGAGATGGCGGGTGAGCAGTTCTTC
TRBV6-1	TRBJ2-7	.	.	CASSEVGVGEQYF	TGTGCCAGCAGTGAAGTCGGAGTGGGCGAGCAGTACTTC
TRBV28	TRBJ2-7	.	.	CASSLPGKYEQYF	TGTGCCAGCAGTTTACCAGGGAAGTACGAGCAGTACTTC
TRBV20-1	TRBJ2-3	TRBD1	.	CSAGRTGGIVDTQYF	TGCAGTGCTGGAAGGACAGGGGGCATTGTAGATACGCAGTATTTT
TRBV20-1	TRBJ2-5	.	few	CSARQGGETQYF	TGCAGTGCTAGACAGGGAGGAGAGACCCAGTACTTC
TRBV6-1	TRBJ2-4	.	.	CASGRAKNIQYF	TGTGCCAGCGGGAGGGCCAAAAACATTCAGTACTTC
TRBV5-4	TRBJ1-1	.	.	CASSFPDRNTEAFF	TGTGCCAGCAGCTTCCCGGACAGGAACACTGAAGCTTTCTTT
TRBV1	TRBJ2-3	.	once	CTSSQDRASARTDTQYF	TGCACCAGCAGCCAAGATCGGGCTAGCGCACGCACAGATACGCAGTATTTT
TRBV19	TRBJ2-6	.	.	CASKVPHSGANVLTF	TGTGCCAGTAAAGTCCCACACTCTGGGGCCAACGTCCTGACTTTC
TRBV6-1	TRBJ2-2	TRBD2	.	CASSRTSGSNTGELFF	TGTGCCAGCAGTAGGACTAGCGGGTCGAACACCGGGGAGCTGTTTTTT
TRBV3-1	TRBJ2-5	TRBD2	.	CASSQVAGDQETQYF	TGTGCCAGCAGCCAAGTAGCGGGGGACCAAGAGACCCAGTACTTC
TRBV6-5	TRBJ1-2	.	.	CASSYSNPGLEGYTF	TGTGCCAGCAGTTACTCGAATCCGGGCTTAGAAGGCTACACCTTC
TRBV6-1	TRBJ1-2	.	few	CASRPLGQGNYGYTF	TGTGCCAGCAGACCCCTGGGGCAGGGGAACTATGGCTACACCTTC
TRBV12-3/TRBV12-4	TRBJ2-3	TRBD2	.	CASSLGLADTDTQYF	TGTGCCAGCAGTTTAGGTCTAGCGGACACAGATACGCAGTATTTT
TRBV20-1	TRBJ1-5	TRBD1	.	CSANEIGTGMRSNQPQHF	TGCAGTGCTAACGAGATCGGGACAGGTATGAGAAGCAATCAGCCCCAGCATTTT
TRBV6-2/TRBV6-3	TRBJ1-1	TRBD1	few	CASSSTGGTEAFF	TGTGCCAGCAGTTCCACAGGGGGCACTGAAGCTTTCTTT
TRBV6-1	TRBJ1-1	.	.	CASSDNGGKTEAFF	TGTGCCAGCAGTGATAACGGGGGAAAGACTGAAGCTTTCTTT
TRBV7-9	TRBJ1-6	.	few	CASSQKRDSPLHF	TGTGCCAGCAGCCAGAAACGGGATTCACCCCTCCACTTT
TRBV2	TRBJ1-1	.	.	CASTWNTPENTEAFF	TGTGCCAGCACTTGGAACACCCCGGAGAACACTGAAGCTTTCTTT
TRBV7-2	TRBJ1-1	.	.	CASSSGVNTEAFF	TGTGCCAGCAGCTCAGGGGTAAACACTGAAGCTTTCTTT
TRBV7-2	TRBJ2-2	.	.	CASSLVGGLRTGELFF	TGTGCCAGCAGCTTAGTGGGGGGTTTGCGAACCGGGGAGCTGTTTTTT
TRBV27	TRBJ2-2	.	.	CASSITGGSIKLFF	TGTGCCAGCAGTATTACCGGGGGCAGTATTAAGCTGTTTTTT
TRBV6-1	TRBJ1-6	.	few	CASSETGHSSPLHF	TGTGCCAGCAGTGAGACGGGACATTCCTCACCCCTCCACTTT
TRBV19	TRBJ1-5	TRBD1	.	CASRQGLNQPQHF	TGTGCCAGTAGACAGGGGCTGAATCAGCCCCAGCATTTT
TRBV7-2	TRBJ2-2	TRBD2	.	CASSRPGLAGGRNTGELFF	TGTGCCAGCAGCCGTCCGGGACTAGCGGGGGGTCGCAACACCGGGGAGCTGTTTTTT
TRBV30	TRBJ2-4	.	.	CAWGPGAKNIQYF	TGTGCCTGGGGACCGGGGGCCAAAAACATTCAGTACTTC
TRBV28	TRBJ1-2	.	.	CASSFEKAYYGYTF	TGTGCCAGCAGTTTTGAGAAAGCTTACTATGGCTACACCTTC
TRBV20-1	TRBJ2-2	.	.	CSARDPRGGTGELFF	TGCAGTGCTAGAGATCCGAGGGGGGGCACCGGGGAGCTGTTTTTT
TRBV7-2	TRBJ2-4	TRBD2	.	CASSLVASGPGDIQYF	TGTGCCAGCAGCTTAGTGGCTAGCGGACCGGGGGACATTCAGTACTTC
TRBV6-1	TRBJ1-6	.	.	CATAYRESSYNSPLHF	TGTGCCACCGCTTACAGAGAGAGCTCCTATAATTCACCCCTCCACTTT
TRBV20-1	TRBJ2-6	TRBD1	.	CSALPGGLSGANVLTF	TGCAGTGCTCTACCAGGGGGCCTCTCTGGGGCCAACGTCCTGACTTTC
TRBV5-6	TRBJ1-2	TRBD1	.	CASSRGTGGFYGYTF	TGTGCCAGCAGCCGCGGGACAGGGGGTTTCTATGGCTACACCTTC
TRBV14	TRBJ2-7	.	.	CASSQVPFVGRVNEQYF	TGTGCCAGCAGCCAAGTCCCCTTCGTCGGCAGGGTTAACGAGCAGTACTTC
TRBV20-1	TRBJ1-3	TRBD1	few	CSATETGGSGNTIYF	TGCAGTGCTACCGAGACAGGGGGGAGTGGAAACACCATATATTTT
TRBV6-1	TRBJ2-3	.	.	CASRDLLGPTDTQYF	TGTGCCAGCAGGGATTTACTAGGGCCCACAGATACGCAGTATTTT
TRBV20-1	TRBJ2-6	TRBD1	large	CSATASGQGFSGANVLTF	TGCAGTGCCACAGCATCGGGACAGGGCTTCTCTGGGGCCAACGTCCTGACTTTC
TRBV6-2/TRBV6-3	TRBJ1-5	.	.	CASTGGLNQPQHF	TGTGCCAGCACCGGGGGACTCAATCAGCCCCAGCATTTT
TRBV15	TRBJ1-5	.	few	CATSRDWSPSNQPQHF	TGTGCCACCAGCAGAGATTGGAGTCCGAGCAATCAGCCCCAGCATTTT
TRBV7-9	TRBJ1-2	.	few	CASSVAGRAEKGYTF	TGTGCCAGCAGCGTAGCGGGACGGGCTGAGAAAGGCTACACCTTC
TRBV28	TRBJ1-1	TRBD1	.	CASSFDRARIAEAFF	TGTGCCAGCAGTTTTGACAGGGCGAGGATCGCTGAAGCTTTCTTT